The entry that follows covers one T cell receptor (beta chain) sequence. The data were produced by immunoSEQ multiplex PCR, yet TCRdb's version contains in-frame clones alone and is incomplete. The repertoire holds roughly 72,000 clones, roughly 88% seen once, with approximately 46% in the top ten. The source of the sample is a study of blood T cell repertoires in COVID-19. Turning to the study itself: COVID-19 samples from acute and convalescent phases originated in the United States, Italy and Spain.

V lost 6 bases to trimming and J lost 1 base; unmatched junction nucleotides: 5. This CDR3 has 14 amino acids. The germline gives CDR1 MNHEY, CDR2 SVGAGI. This TCR was recovered from a human donor in a cohort sampled during active COVID-19. Sequenced input: peripheral blood. The chain carries TRBV6-5 and TRBJ1-2; 7 bases map to TRBD1. CDR3 amino acids: CASSRGGDNYGYTF. The CDR3 nucleotides read TGTGCCAGCAGCCGAGGGGGCGATAACTATGGCTACACCTTC.